The source of this TCR beta chain is a study of cytomegalovirus exposure and HLA in healthy donors. Study results and caveats: That first-cohort TCR clusters tended to co-occur in the 95 to 150 validation repertoires was found in a later analysis.

This table comes from immunoSEQ multiplex PCR, and its TCRdb copy is limited to in-frame clones, with some not included. The data contain about 76,000 clones, roughly 94% of them singletons. CDR1 is GTSNPN, CDR2 SVGIG, per germline (reference sequence). The CDR3 totals 16 residues. V was shortened by 6 bases and J by 5 bases, with 23 bases between the two germline ends. Concerning this clone: Its antigen is as yet unknown.

This receptor was taken from a woman in her late teens or twenties in good health and CMV-seropositive. This rearrangement joins TRBV30 to TRBJ1-3, with D perhaps TRBD1 (5 bases). The specimen sequenced was PBMCs. Here the CDR3 reads CACVNGAGLGRNTIYF. CDR3 DNA sequence: TGTGCCTGCGTTAACGGCGCCGGGTTGGGGCGAAACACCATATATTTT.